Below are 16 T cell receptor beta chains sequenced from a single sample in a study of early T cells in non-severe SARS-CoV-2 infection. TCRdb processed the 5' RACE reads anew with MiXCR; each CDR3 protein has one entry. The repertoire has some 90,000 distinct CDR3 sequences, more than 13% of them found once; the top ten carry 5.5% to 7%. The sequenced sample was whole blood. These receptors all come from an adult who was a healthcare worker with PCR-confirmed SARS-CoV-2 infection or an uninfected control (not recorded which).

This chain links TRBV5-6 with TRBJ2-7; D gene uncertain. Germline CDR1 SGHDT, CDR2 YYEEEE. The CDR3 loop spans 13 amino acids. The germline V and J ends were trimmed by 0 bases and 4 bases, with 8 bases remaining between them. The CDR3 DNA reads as TGTGCCAGCAGCTTGGGACCGACATACGAGCAGTACTTC. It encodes CASSLGPTYEQYF. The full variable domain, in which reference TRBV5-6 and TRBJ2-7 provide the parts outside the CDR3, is DAGVTQSPTHLIKTRGQQVTLRCSPKSGHDTVSWYQQALGQGPQFIFQYYEEEERQRGNFPDRFSGHQFPNYSSELNVNALLLGDSALYLCASSLGPTYEQYFGPGTRLTVT.

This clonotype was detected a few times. CDR3 protein: CASSLEGAVGEQYF. In DNA, the CDR3 is TGCGCCAGCAGCTTAGAGGGAGCGGTGGGGGAGCAGTACTTC. This chain links TRBV5-1 with TRBJ2-7; tentatively, D is TRBD2 (5 bases). Germline V CDR1 and CDR2: SGHRS, YFSETQ. Trimming stripped 2 bases from V and 7 bases from J, with 16 bases between. The CDR3 has 14 residues.

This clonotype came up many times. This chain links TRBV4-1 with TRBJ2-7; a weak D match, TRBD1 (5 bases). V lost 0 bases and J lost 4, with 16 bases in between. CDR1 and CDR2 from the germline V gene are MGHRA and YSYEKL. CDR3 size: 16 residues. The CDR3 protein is CASSQDLGRADYEQYF. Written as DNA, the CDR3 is TGCGCCAGCAGCCAAGATTTGGGCAGGGCGGATTACGAGCAGTACTTC.

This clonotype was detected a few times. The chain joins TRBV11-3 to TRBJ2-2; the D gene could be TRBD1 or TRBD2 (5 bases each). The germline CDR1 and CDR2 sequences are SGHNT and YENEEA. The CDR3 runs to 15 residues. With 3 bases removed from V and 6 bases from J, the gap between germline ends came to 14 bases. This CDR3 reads CASSFRDRGAGELFF. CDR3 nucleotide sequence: TGTGCCAGCAGCTTCCGGGACCGAGGGGCCGGGGAGCTGTTTTTT.

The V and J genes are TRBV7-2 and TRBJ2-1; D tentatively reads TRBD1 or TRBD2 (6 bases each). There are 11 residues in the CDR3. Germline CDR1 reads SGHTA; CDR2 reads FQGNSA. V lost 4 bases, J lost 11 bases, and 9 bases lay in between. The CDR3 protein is CASSSGAQQFF. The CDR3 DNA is TGTGCCAGCAGCTCGGGGGCGCAGCAGTTCTTC.

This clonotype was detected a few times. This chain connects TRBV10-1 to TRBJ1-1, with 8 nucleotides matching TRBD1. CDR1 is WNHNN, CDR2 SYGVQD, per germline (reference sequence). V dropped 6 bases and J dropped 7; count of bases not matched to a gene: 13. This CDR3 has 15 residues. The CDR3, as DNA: TGCGCCAGCAGATTTAAACGGGGGACAGGAGATGAAGCTTTCTTT. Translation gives CASRFKRGTGDEAFF.

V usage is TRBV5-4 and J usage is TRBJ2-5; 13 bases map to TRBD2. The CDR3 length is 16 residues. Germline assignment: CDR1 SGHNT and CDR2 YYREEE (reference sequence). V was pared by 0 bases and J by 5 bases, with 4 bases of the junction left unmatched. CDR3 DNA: TGTGCCAGCAGCTTGGGGACTAGCGGGAGAGTGGAGACCCAGTACTTC. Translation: CASSLGTSGRVETQYF.

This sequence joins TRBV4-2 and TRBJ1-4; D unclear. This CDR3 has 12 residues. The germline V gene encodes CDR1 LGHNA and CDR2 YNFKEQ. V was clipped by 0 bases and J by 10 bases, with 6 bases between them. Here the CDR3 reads CASSQDLGKLFF. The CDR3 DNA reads TGTGCCAGCAGCCAAGATTTAGGAAAACTGTTTTTT.

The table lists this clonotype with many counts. DNA for the CDR3: TGTGCCATCAGCCCGGGACAGGGAAACACCATATATTTT. This sequence encodes CAISPGQGNTIYF. The chain carries TRBV10-3 and TRBJ1-3; TRBD1 agrees at 7 bases. Germline V gene lookup returns CDR1 ENHRY and CDR2 SYGVKD. CDR3 length equals 13 residues. Trimming at V came to 6 bases and at J to 4 bases, leaving 3 bases not matched to a gene.

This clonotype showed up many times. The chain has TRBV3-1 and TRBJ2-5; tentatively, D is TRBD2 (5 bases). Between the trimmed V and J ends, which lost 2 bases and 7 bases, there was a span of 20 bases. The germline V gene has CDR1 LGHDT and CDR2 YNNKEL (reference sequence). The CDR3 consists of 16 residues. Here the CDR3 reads CASSQWSGGRGWTQYF. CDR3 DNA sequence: TGTGCCAGCAGCCAATGGAGCGGCGGTCGGGGTTGGACCCAGTACTTC.

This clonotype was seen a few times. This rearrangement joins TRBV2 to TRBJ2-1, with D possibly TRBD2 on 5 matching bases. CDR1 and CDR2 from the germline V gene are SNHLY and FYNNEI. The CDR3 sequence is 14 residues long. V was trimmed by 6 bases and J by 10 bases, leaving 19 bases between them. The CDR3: CASRGDTLSGEQFF. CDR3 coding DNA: TGTGCCAGCAGAGGAGACACCCTTTCGGGGGAGCAGTTCTTC.

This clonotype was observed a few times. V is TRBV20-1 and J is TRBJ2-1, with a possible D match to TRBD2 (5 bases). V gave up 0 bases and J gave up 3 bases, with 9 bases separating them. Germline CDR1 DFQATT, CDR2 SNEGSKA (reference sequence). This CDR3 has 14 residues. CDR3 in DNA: TGCAGTGCTAGAGACCCGGGGAACTACAATGAGCAGTTCTTC. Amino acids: CSARDPGNYNEQFF.

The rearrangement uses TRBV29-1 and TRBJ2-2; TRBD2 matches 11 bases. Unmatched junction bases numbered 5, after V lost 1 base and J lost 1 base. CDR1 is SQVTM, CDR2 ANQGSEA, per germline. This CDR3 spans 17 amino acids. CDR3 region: CSVEAWLAGGNTGELFF. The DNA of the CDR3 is TGCAGCGTTGAAGCTTGGCTAGCGGGAGGGAACACCGGGGAGCTGTTTTTT.

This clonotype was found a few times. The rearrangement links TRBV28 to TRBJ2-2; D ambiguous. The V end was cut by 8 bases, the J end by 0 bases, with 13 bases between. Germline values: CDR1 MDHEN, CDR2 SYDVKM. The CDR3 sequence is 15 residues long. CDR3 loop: CASQMGYPNTGELFF. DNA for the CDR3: TGTGCCAGCCAAATGGGGTACCCGAACACCGGGGAGCTGTTTTTT. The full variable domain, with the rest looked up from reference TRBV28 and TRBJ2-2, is DVKVTQSSRYLVKRTGEKVFLECVQDMDHENMFWYRQDPGLGLRLIYFSYDVKMKEKGDIPEGYSVSREKKERFSLILESASTNQTSMYLCASQMGYPNTGELFFGEGSRLTVL.

CDR3 sequence reads: CASSLSQGGYEQYF. DNA of the CDR3: TGTGCCAGCAGTTTGTCGCAGGGGGGATACGAGCAGTACTTC. The chain is built from TRBV12-3 or TRBV12-4 and TRBJ2-7, with a weak D call TRBD1 (7 bases). V was cut by 3 bases and J by 4 bases, with 13 bases left in between. CDR3 length: 14 residues.

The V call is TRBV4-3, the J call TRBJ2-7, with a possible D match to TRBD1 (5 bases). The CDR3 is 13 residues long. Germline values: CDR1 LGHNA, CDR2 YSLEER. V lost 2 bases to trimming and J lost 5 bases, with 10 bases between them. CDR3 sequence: CASSQNPGNEQYF. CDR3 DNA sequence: TGCGCCAGCAGCCAAAACCCAGGGAACGAGCAGTACTTC.